Detailed here is one TCR beta chain. This clone showed up just a few times. Its antigen is not yet known. No much larger clone exists at a distance of one base, and base qualities are not known. The data originate from a study of CD8+ T cells in alopecia areata (dated by TCRdb to 2016 to 2018). About the investigation overall: Treated patients were enrolled in an open-label pilot trial of oral tofacitinib at 5 to 10 mg twice daily for moderate-to-severe alopecia areata. Patients received tofacitinib for 6 to 18 months and were then followed off drug for 6 months to check for delayed response and recurrence. On the human side, TCRbeta sequencing was run on scalp tissue and on sorted CD4+ and CD8+ peripheral blood T cells from healthy controls and from alopecia areata patients with either patchy or totalis/universalis disease. Tofacitinib-treated patients had biopsies at baseline and at 4 and 24 weeks of treatment, with a later scalp biopsy in several patients. High-throughput TCRbeta sequencing was used to examine T cell clonal expansion in alopecia areata in both the C3H/HeJ mouse model and human patients. RNA was obtained with the PAXgene miRNA kit for fixed scalp, the miRNeasy kit for PBMCs, and the RNeasy kit for mouse skin. Disease severity in treated patients was measured with the SALT score, which quantifies the percentage of affected scalp surface area. TCRbeta CDR3 regions were amplified by immunoSEQ multiplex PCR with 35 Vbeta forward and 13 Jbeta reverse primers. Scalp clonality was compared across normal scalp (n=4), patchy alopecia areata scalp (n=8), and alopecia totalis/universalis scalp (n=8). Results and caveats for the whole study, not just this receptor: Unlike mouse skin, where gammadelta T cells dominate, normal human skin contains resident alphabeta T cells that get sequenced too, which complicates analysis of the scalp TCR repertoire. Many expanded lesional clones persisted in scalp and blood during tofacitinib treatment, which may partly explain relapse after stopping treatment. With tofacitinib, both scalp clonality and the number of expanded CD8+ clones among the top 100 scalp clones went down significantly. Because the treated cohort was small and included a single nonresponder, larger studies are needed to assess links between baseline CD8+ expansion and response. Compared with mice, TCR sequences shared between patients were less clear, possibly partly because of HLA diversity across the patient population. Compared with normal scalp, lesional scalp had higher clonality and more expanded CD8+ clones, particularly in alopecia totalis/universalis, a pattern that suggests antigenic drive.

From cysteine to phenylalanine, the CDR3 is 15 amino acids long. Of the read, only the CDR3 DNA is kept; its 45 bases are in frame from base 1. The germline V gene encodes CDR1 MGHRA and CDR2 YSYEKL. At the junction V is shortened by 1 base and J by 3 bases; bases outside the gene matches: 6. The sample's time point label, decoded: 20 to 30 weeks on oral tofacitinib. The treatment or condition tag for this specimen amounts to: oral pan-JAK inhibitor, 5-10 mg twice daily. Lesional scalp punch biopsies and peripheral blood were obtained from alopecia areata patients. PBMCs were separated by density centrifugation and stained for CD3, CD4 and CD8, after which CD4+ and CD8+ T cells were sorted on a FACSAria. Libraries were built with the immunoSEQ multiplex PCR assay. To provide template for TCR sequencing, every sample had RNA extracted and reverse transcribed into cDNA. First-strand cDNA was synthesized with SuperScript III using a 2:1 mix of oligo-dT and random hexamers. A synthetic immune receptor repertoire was used to measure amplification bias, and any remaining bias was corrected computationally. The original pipeline was this. Raw reads were preprocessed to remove errors, and CDR3 was defined according to IMGT conventions as the region from the conserved cysteine to phenylalanine. Clonality was computed by normalizing Shannon entropy by log2 of the number of productive unique TCRs and subtracting the result from 1. Scalp TCRbeta sequences were cross-referenced with sorted blood CD4 and CD8 repertoires so that the CD4 or CD8 identity of scalp clones could be inferred. The table comes from immuneACCESS by way of TCRdb, which keeps in-frame sequences with V and J called. Part of the clones is missing from these tables; in studies checked, under half for an unresolved V gene and the rest for unknown reasons. V and J calls and clone size are as listed in that table; D and trimming were resolved from the DNA. Across this sample there are some 100,000 clones, with roughly two fifths seen only once. The leading ten clones occupy around 20% of the sample.

This receptor was identified in a human donor with alopecia areata. In this chain, TRBV4-1 is recombined with TRBJ2-7; TRBD2 matches 7 bases in the middle. Material: CD8+ T cells sorted from blood, obtained at week 24, from a patient treated with tofacitinib. The CDR3 amino acid sequence is: CASSQVPSGVYEQYF. The DNA is TGCGCCAGCAGCCAAGTCCCTAGCGGAGTCTACGAGCAGTACTTC.